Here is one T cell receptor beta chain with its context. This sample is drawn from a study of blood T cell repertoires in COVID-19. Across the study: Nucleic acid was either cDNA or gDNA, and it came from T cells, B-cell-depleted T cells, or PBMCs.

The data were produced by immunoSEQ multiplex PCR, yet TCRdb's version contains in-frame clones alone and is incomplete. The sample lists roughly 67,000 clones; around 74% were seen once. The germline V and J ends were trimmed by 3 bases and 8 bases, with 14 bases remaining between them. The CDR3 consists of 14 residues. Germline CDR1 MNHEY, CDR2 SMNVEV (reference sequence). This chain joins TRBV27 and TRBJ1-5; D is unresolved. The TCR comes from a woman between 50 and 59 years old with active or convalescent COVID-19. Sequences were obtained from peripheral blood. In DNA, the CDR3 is TGTGCCAGCAGTTTGAGCCAGCGGAGGGAGCCCCAGCATTTT. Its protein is CASSLSQRREPQHF.